Detailed here is one T cell receptor (beta chain). This CDR3 is 13 amino acids long. Trimming removed 5 bases at V and 2 bases at J, with 8 bases between. Germline V gene sequence: CDR1 SGHTA, CDR2 FQGNSA. The data originate from a study of T cells after posttransplantation cyclophosphamide. Repertoires were generated with immunoSEQ multiplex PCR, while TCRdb's copy carries only in-frame clones and drops some. The sample has roughly 70,000 clones; around 93% are singletons. Sequencing was done on a sample of PBMCs. The source of this sequence is a woman younger than 45 in good health and a related stem cell transplant donor. J is TRBJ2-3 and V is TRBV7-2, with D unclear. The CDR3 reads CASSLLYTDTQYF. The CDR3 region has the DNA TGTGCCAGCAGCCTCCTCTACACAGATACGCAGTATTTT.